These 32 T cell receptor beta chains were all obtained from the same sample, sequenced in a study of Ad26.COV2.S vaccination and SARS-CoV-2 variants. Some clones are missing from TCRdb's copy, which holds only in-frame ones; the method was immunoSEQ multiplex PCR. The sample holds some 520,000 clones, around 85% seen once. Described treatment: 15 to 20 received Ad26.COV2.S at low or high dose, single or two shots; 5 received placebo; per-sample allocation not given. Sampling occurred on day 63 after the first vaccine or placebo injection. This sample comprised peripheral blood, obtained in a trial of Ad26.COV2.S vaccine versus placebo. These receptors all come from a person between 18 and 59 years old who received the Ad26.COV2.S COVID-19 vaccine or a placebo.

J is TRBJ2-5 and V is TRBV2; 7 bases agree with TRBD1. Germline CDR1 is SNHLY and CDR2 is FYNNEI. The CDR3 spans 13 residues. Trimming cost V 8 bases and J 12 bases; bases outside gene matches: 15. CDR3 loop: CASGDRDSRMEYF. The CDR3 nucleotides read TGTGCCAGCGGAGACAGGGATTCGCGGATGGAGTACTTC.

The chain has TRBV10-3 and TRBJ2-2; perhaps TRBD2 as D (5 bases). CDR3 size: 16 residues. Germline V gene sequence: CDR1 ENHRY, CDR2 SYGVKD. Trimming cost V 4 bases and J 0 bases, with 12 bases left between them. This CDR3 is CAISGVRGANTGELFF. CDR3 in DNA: TGTGCCATCAGTGGAGTACGGGGTGCGAACACCGGGGAGCTGTTTTTT.

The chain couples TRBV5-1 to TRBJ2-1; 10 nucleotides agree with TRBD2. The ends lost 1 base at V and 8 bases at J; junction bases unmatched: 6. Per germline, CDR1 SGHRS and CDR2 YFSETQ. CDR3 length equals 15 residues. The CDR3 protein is CASSLRASGSHEQFF. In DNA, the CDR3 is TGCGCCAGCAGCTTGAGGGCTAGCGGGAGTCATGAGCAGTTCTTC. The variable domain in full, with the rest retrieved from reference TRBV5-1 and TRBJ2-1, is KAGVTQTPRYLIKTRGQQVTLSCSPISGHRSVSWYQQTPGQGLQFLFEYFSETQRNKGNFPGRFSGRQFSNSRSEMNVSTLELGDSALYLCASSLRASGSHEQFFGPGTRLTVL.

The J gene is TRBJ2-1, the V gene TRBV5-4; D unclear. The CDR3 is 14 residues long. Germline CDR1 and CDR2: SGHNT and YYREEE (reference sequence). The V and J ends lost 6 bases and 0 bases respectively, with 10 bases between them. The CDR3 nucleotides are TGTGCCAGCACCACTCAGAGCTCCTACAATGAGCAGTTCTTC. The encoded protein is CASTTQSSYNEQFF.

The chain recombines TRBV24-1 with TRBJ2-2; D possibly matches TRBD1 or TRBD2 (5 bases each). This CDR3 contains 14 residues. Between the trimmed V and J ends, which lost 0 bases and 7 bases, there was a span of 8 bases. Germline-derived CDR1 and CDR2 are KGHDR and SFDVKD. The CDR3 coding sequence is TGTGCCACCAGTGATTTGGGGGGAGACGGGGAGCTGTTTTTT. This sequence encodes CATSDLGGDGELFF.

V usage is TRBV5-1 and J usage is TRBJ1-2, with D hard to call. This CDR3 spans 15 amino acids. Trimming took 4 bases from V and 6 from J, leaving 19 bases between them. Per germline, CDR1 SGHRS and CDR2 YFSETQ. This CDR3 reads CASSPVAYNPDGYTF. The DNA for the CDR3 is TGCGCCAGCAGCCCGGTCGCGTACAACCCCGATGGCTACACCTTC.

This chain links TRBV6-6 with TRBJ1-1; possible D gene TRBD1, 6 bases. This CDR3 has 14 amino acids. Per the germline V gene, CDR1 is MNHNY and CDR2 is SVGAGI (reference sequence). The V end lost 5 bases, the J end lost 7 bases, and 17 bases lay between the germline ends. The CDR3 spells CASSPGTTGYEAFF. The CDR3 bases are TGTGCCAGCAGTCCTGGGACAACAGGCTATGAAGCTTTCTTT.

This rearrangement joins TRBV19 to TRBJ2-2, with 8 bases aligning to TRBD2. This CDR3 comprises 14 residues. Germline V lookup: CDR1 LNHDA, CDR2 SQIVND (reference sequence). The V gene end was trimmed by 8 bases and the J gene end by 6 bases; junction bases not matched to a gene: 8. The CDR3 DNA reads TGTGCCAGTTTTCCCGGGCGGGAGGCCGGGGAGCTGTTTTTT. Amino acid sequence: CASFPGREAGELFF.

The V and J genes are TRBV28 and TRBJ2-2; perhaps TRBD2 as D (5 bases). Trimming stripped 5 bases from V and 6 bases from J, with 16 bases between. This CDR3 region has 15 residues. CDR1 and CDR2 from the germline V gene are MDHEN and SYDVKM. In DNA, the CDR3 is TGTGCCAGCAGTCCTGGGATGCTCGGGGCCGGGGAGCTGTTTTTT. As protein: CASSPGMLGAGELFF.

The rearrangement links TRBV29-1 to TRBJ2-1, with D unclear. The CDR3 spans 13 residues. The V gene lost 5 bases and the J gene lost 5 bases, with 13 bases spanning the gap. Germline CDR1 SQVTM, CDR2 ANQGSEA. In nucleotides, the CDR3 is TGCAGCGTTAGTTTGCCCGGAAACAATGAGCAGTTCTTC. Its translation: CSVSLPGNNEQFF.

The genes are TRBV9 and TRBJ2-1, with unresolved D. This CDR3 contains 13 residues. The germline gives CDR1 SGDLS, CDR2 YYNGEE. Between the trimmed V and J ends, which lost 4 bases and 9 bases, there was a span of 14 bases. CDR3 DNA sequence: TGTGCCAGCAGCTTGACCCCAACCAGTGAGCAGTTCTTC. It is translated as CASSLTPTSEQFF. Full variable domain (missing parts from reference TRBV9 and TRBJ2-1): DSGVTQTPKHLITATGQRVTLRCSPRSGDLSVYWYQQSLDQGLQFLIQYYNGEERAKGNILERFSAQQFPDLHSELNLSSLELGDSALYFCASSLTPTSEQFFGPGTRLTVL.

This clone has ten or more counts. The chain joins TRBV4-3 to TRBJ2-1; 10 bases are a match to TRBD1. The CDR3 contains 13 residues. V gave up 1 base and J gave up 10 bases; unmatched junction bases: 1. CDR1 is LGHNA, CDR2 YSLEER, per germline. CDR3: CASSQVTGGEQFF. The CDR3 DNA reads TGCGCCAGCAGCCAAGTGACAGGGGGCGAGCAGTTCTTC.

In DNA form, the CDR3 reads TGTGCCAGCGGGGTTGGGCTTCCGTCCTACGAGCAGTACTTC. Translating it yields CASGVGLPSYEQYF. The rearrangement uses TRBV2 and TRBJ2-7; D is uncertain. The germline V and J ends were trimmed by 8 bases and 1 base, with 15 bases remaining between them. This CDR3 has 14 amino acids. Germline V CDR1 and CDR2: SNHLY, FYNNEI.

The CDR3 region has the DNA TGTGCCAGCAGCTTGTCCATTCTAGCGGGAGGGAACACAGATACGCAGTATTTT. It specifies CASSLSILAGGNTDTQYF. The rearrangement joins TRBV13 to TRBJ2-3; 12 bases fit TRBD2. The V gene's germline CDR1 is PRHDT and CDR2 FYEKMQ (reference sequence). J lost 2 bases, V lost 3 bases, and 9 bases had no gene match. The CDR3 spans 18 residues.

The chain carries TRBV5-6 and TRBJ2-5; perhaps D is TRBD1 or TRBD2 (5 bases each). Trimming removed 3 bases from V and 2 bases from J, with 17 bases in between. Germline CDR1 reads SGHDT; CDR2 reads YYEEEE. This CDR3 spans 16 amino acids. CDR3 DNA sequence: TGTGCCAGCAGCTCGCCGACCCGGGACCAACAAGAGACCCAGTACTTC. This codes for CASSSPTRDQQETQYF.

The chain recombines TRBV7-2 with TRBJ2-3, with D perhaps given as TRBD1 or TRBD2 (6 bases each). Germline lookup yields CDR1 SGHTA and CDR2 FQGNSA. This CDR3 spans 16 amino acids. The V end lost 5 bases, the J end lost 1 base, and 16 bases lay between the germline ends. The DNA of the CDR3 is TGTGCCAGCAGCGGGCCGCGGAGGGGGGGCACAGATACGCAGTATTTT. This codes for CASSGPRRGGTDTQYF.

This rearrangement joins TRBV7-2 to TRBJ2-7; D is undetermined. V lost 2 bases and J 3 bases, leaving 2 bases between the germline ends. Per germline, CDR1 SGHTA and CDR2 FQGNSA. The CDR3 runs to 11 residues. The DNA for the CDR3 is TGTGCCAGCAGCTTATACTACGAGCAGTACTTC. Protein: CASSLYYEQYF.

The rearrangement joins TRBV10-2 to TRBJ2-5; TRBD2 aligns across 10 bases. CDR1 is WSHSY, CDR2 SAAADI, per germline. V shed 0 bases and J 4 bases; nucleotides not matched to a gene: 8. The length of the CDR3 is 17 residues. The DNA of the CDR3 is TGCGCCAGCAGTGAGTCGGCTAGCGGGAGATTTGGAGAGACCCAGTACTTC. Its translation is CASSESASGRFGETQYF.

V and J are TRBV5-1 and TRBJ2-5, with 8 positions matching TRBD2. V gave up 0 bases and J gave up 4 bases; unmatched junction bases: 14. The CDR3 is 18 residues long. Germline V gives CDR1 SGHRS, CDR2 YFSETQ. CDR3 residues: CASSLALAGNPTGETQYF. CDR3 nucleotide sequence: TGCGCCAGCAGCTTGGCCCTAGCGGGTAACCCCACGGGAGAGACCCAGTACTTC.

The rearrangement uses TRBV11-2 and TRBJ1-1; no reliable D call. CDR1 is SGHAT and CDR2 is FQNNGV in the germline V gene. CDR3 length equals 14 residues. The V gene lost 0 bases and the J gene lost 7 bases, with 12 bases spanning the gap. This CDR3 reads CASSLDSRRGEAFF. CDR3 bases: TGTGCCAGCAGCTTAGATTCTAGACGAGGTGAAGCTTTCTTT.

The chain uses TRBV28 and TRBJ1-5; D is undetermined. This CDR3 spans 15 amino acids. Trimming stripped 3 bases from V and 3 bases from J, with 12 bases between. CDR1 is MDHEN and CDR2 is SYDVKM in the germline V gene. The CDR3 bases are TGTGCCAGCAGTTTGCAAGCTGGACCCAATCAGCCCCAGCATTTT. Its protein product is CASSLQAGPNQPQHF.

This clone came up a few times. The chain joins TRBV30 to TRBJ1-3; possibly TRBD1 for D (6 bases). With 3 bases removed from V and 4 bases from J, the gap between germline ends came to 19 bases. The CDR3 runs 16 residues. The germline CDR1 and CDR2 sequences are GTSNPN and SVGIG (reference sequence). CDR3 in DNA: TGTGCCTGGAGCGCTAAGGGGGGCATTGTGGGAAACACCATATATTTT. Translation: CAWSAKGGIVGNTIYF. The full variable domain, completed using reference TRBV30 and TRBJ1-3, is SQTIHQWPATLVQPVGSPLSLECTVEGTSNPNLYWYRQAAGRGLQLLFYSVGIGQISSEVPQNLSASRPQDRQFILSSKKLLLSDSGFYLCAWSAKGGIVGNTIYFGEGSWLTVV.

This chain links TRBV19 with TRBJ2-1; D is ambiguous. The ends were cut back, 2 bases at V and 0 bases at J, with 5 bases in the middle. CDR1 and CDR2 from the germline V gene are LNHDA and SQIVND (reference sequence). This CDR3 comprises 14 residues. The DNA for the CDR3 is TGTGCCAGTAGTATACGGGTCTCCTACAATGAGCAGTTCTTC. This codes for CASSIRVSYNEQFF.

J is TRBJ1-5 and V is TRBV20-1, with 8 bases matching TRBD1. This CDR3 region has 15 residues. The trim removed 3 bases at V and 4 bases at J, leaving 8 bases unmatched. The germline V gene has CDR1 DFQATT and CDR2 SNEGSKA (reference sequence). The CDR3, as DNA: TGCAGTGCTAGTGACCAGGGGGCGGGGAATCAGCCCCAGCATTTT. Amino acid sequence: CSASDQGAGNQPQHF.

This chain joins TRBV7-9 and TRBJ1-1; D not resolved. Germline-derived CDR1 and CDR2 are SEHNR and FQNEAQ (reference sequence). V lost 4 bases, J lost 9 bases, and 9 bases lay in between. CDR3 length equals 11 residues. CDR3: CASSSVAQAFF. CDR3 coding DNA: TGTGCCAGCAGCTCCGTTGCCCAAGCTTTCTTT.

The CDR3: CASSREGNEKLFF. The CDR3, as DNA: TGTGCCAGCAGTCGAGAAGGGAATGAAAAACTGTTTTTT. The gene calls are TRBV6-4 and TRBJ1-4; the D is unclear. This CDR3 has 13 residues. CDR1 MRHNA and CDR2 SNTAGT come from the germline V gene. V lost 5 bases, J lost 5 bases, and 9 bases lay in between.

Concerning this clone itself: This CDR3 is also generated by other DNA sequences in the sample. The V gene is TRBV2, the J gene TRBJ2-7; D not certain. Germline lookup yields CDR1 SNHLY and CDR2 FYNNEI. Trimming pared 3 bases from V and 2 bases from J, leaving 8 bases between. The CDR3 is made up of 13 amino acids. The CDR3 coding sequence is TGTGCCAGCAGTGAGCGTTTGGCCTACGAGCAGTACTTC. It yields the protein CASSERLAYEQYF.

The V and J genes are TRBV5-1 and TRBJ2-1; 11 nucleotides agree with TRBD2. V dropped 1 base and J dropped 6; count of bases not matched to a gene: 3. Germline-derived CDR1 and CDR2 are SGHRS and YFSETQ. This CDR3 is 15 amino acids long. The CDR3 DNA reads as TGCGCCAGCAGCTTGCTTACTAGCGGGAGCAATGAGCAGTTCTTC. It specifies CASSLLTSGSNEQFF.

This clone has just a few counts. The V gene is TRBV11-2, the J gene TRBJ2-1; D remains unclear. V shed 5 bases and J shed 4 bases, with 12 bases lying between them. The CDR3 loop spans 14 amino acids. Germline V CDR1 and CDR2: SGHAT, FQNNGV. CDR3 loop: CASSQLRQYNEQFF. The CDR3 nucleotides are TGTGCCAGCAGCCAACTCCGCCAATACAATGAGCAGTTCTTC.

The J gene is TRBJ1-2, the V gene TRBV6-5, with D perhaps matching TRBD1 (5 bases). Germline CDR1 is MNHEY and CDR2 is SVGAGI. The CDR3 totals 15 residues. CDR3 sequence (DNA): TGTGCTTCAAAGGTGGTGTGGGGACCGCACTATGGCTACACCTTC. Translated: CASKVVWGPHYGYTF.

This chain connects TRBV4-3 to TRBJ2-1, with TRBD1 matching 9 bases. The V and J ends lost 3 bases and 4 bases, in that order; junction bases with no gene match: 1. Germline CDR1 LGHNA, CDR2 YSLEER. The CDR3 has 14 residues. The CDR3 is CASSHGTGYNEQFF. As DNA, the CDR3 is TGCGCCAGCAGCCACGGGACAGGGTACAATGAGCAGTTCTTC.

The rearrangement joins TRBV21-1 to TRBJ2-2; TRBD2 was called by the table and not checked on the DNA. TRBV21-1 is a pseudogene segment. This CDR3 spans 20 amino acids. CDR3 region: CASSKPTGLAGVCYTGELFF. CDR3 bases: TGTGCCAGCAGCAAACCGACTGGACTAGCGGGAGTTTGTTACACCGGGGAGCTGTTTTTT.